The rows below give T cell receptor beta chains drawn from one sample of a study of T cell responses to AZD1222 COVID-19 vaccine. TCRdb's copy holds only in-frame clones and misses some; the assay was immunoSEQ multiplex PCR. The sample lists approximately 150,000 clones; about nine tenths were seen once. The specimen was peripheral blood, collected 28 days after the second AZD1222 dose. These receptors were obtained from an adult who received the AZD1222 COVID-19 vaccine. CDR3s include the opening cysteine and the closing phenylalanine or tryptophan. A D gene is named only where the DNA matches it firmly. Clone size is given for some rows only: seen once, a few or many times, or a class if the clone is expanded.

j_gene: TRBJ1-4; abundance: NA; d_gene: TRBD1; v_gene: TRBV5-1; CDR3aa: CASSLGQHATNEKLFF; CDR3nt: TGCGCCAGCAGCCTGGGACAGCATGCAACTAATGAAAAACTGTTTTTT
j_gene: TRBJ2-1; abundance: NA; d_gene: TRBD2; v_gene: TRBV2; CDR3aa: CASSEVLAGVSFF; CDR3nt: TGTGCCAGCAGTGAGGTACTAGCGGGAGTTAGTTTCTTC
j_gene: TRBJ2-5; abundance: NA; d_gene: TRBD1; v_gene: TRBV5-1; CDR3aa: CASSPGQEETQYF; CDR3nt: TGCGCCAGCAGCCCCGGACAGGAGGAGACCCAGTACTTC
j_gene: TRBJ2-5; abundance: NA; d_gene: NA; v_gene: TRBV6-5; CDR3aa: CASSYSRPGSETQYF; CDR3nt: TGTGCCAGCAGTTACTCGCGCCCGGGGTCAGAGACCCAGTACTTC
j_gene: TRBJ1-1; abundance: once; d_gene: NA; v_gene: TRBV11-2; CDR3aa: CASSLGHQIEAFF; CDR3nt: TGTGCCAGCAGCTTAGGACACCAGATCGAAGCTTTCTTT
j_gene: TRBJ1-1; abundance: NA; d_gene: NA; v_gene: TRBV5-1; CDR3aa: CASSFEGRGTEAFF; CDR3nt: TGCGCCAGCAGCTTTGAGGGTAGGGGCACTGAAGCTTTCTTT
j_gene: TRBJ1-4; abundance: NA; d_gene: NA; v_gene: TRBV5-1; CDR3aa: CASSIHGGEGEKLFF; CDR3nt: TGCGCCAGCAGCATTCACGGGGGAGAGGGGGAAAAACTGTTTTTT
j_gene: TRBJ2-1; abundance: NA; d_gene: NA; v_gene: TRBV6-5; CDR3aa: CASSSRLENEQFF; CDR3nt: TGTGCCAGCAGTTCCCGACTGGAGAATGAGCAGTTCTTC
j_gene: TRBJ1-2; abundance: NA; d_gene: NA; v_gene: TRBV6-5; CDR3aa: CASRPRRDDGYTF; CDR3nt: TGTGCCAGCAGACCCCGAAGGGATGATGGCTACACCTTC
j_gene: TRBJ1-4; abundance: NA; d_gene: NA; v_gene: TRBV6-1; CDR3aa: CASSERGTMFF; CDR3nt: TGTGCCAGCAGTGAACGGGGGACCATGTTTTTT
j_gene: TRBJ1-1; abundance: NA; d_gene: NA; v_gene: TRBV28; CDR3aa: CAYGRGTEAFF; CDR3nt: TGTGCCTATGGGAGGGGCACTGAAGCTTTCTTT
j_gene: TRBJ2-5; abundance: NA; d_gene: TRBD1; v_gene: TRBV7-9; CDR3aa: CASSPGGEETQYF; CDR3nt: TGTGCCAGCAGCCCAGGGGGCGAGGAGACCCAGTACTTC
j_gene: TRBJ2-1; abundance: NA; d_gene: NA; v_gene: TRBV5-4; CDR3aa: CASSLNPISGVFYNEQFF; CDR3nt: TGTGCCAGCAGCTTAAATCCAATCAGTGGGGTGTTCTACAATGAGCAGTTCTTC
j_gene: TRBJ1-1; abundance: NA; d_gene: NA; v_gene: TRBV15; CDR3aa: CATSREDIIPGMNTEAFF; CDR3nt: TGTGCCACCAGCAGAGAGGATATAATTCCAGGGATGAACACTGAAGCTTTCTTT
j_gene: TRBJ1-1; abundance: NA; d_gene: NA; v_gene: TRBV7-2; CDR3aa: CASSLGGGTEAFF; CDR3nt: TGTGCCAGCAGCTTAGGAGGGGGCACTGAAGCTTTCTTT
j_gene: TRBJ1-1; abundance: NA; d_gene: NA; v_gene: TRBV4-1; CDR3aa: CASSQDGRALEAFF; CDR3nt: TGCGCCAGCAGCCAAGATGGTAGGGCCCTTGAAGCTTTCTTT
j_gene: TRBJ2-7; abundance: few; d_gene: TRBD2; v_gene: TRBV7-8; CDR3aa: CASSILAGDYEQYF; CDR3nt: TGTGCCAGCAGCATCCTAGCGGGAGACTACGAGCAGTACTTC
j_gene: TRBJ2-7; abundance: NA; d_gene: TRBD2; v_gene: TRBV5-1; CDR3aa: CASSLGLAGGYEQYF; CDR3nt: TGCGCCAGCAGCTTGGGACTAGCGGGGGGCTACGAGCAGTACTTC
j_gene: TRBJ2-3; abundance: NA; d_gene: NA; v_gene: TRBV7-2; CDR3aa: CVSGKGASDTQYF; CDR3nt: TGTGTCAGTGGGAAGGGAGCCTCAGATACGCAGTATTTT
j_gene: TRBJ1-1; abundance: few; d_gene: TRBD1; v_gene: TRBV19; CDR3aa: CASSITGDTEAFF; CDR3nt: TGTGCCAGTAGTATCACAGGGGACACTGAAGCTTTCTTT
j_gene: TRBJ1-1; abundance: NA; d_gene: NA; v_gene: TRBV18; CDR3aa: CASSPGVNTEAFF; CDR3nt: TGTGCCAGCTCACCAGGGGTGAACACTGAAGCTTTCTTT
j_gene: TRBJ2-7; abundance: NA; d_gene: NA; v_gene: TRBV6-5; CDR3aa: CASMIRGDVYEQYF; CDR3nt: TGTGCCAGCATGATAAGAGGAGATGTATACGAGCAGTACTTC
j_gene: TRBJ2-7; abundance: NA; d_gene: NA; v_gene: TRBV20-1; CDR3aa: CSASQNGNYEQYF; CDR3nt: TGCAGTGCTAGTCAGAACGGAAACTACGAGCAGTACTTC
j_gene: TRBJ2-3; abundance: NA; d_gene: NA; v_gene: TRBV6-5; CDR3aa: CASRHREGADTQYF; CDR3nt: TGTGCCAGCAGGCACAGGGAGGGGGCAGATACGCAGTATTTT
j_gene: TRBJ1-5; abundance: few; d_gene: NA; v_gene: TRBV10-2; CDR3aa: CASAMTGPVNQPQHF; CDR3nt: TGCGCCAGCGCGATGACAGGCCCCGTAAATCAGCCCCAGCATTTT
j_gene: TRBJ1-2; abundance: NA; d_gene: NA; v_gene: TRBV4-1; CDR3aa: CASRGAASNYGYTF; CDR3nt: TGCGCCAGCAGGGGGGCAGCGAGTAACTATGGCTACACCTTC
j_gene: TRBJ1-2; abundance: NA; d_gene: TRBD1; v_gene: TRBV15; CDR3aa: CATSRNRDRGYGYTF; CDR3nt: TGTGCCACCAGCAGAAACAGGGACAGGGGATATGGCTACACCTTC
j_gene: TRBJ1-2; abundance: NA; d_gene: NA; v_gene: TRBV6-5; CDR3aa: CAATRGRDYGYTF; CDR3nt: TGTGCTGCTACGAGAGGGCGCGACTATGGCTACACCTTC
j_gene: TRBJ1-3; abundance: NA; d_gene: TRBD1; v_gene: TRBV7-9; CDR3aa: CASSLEDRASGNTIYF; CDR3nt: TGTGCCAGCAGCCTAGAGGACAGGGCCTCTGGAAACACCATATATTTT
j_gene: TRBJ1-1; abundance: NA; d_gene: NA; v_gene: TRBV6-5; CDR3aa: CASSYTGRTEAFF; CDR3nt: TGTGCCAGCAGTTACACAGGCCGCACTGAAGCTTTCTTT
j_gene: TRBJ2-7; abundance: NA; d_gene: NA; v_gene: TRBV14; CDR3aa: CASSQGRPPYEQYF; CDR3nt: TGTGCCAGCAGCCAGGGACGTCCTCCCTACGAGCAGTACTTC
j_gene: TRBJ1-3; abundance: NA; d_gene: TRBD1; v_gene: TRBV28; CDR3aa: CASSYGTVNTIYF; CDR3nt: TGTGCCAGCAGTTACGGGACAGTCAACACCATATATTTT
j_gene: TRBJ2-1; abundance: NA; d_gene: NA; v_gene: TRBV19; CDR3aa: CASSILRQVFVSEQFF; CDR3nt: TGTGCCAGTAGTATATTGAGACAGGTCTTCGTCAGCGAGCAGTTCTTC
j_gene: TRBJ2-2; abundance: NA; d_gene: NA; v_gene: TRBV9; CDR3aa: CASSGRLSNTGELFF; CDR3nt: TGTGCCAGCAGCGGGCGACTCTCGAACACCGGGGAGCTGTTTTTT
j_gene: TRBJ1-1; abundance: NA; d_gene: NA; v_gene: TRBV6-6; CDR3aa: CASSYGAGMATEAFF; CDR3nt: TGTGCCAGCAGTTACGGGGCGGGGATGGCCACTGAAGCTTTCTTT
j_gene: TRBJ2-1; abundance: NA; d_gene: TRBD2; v_gene: TRBV6-4; CDR3aa: CASSLTGTSGRGSYNEQFF; CDR3nt: TGTGCCAGCAGCCTAACGGGGACTAGCGGGAGAGGCTCCTACAATGAGCAGTTCTTC
j_gene: TRBJ1-2; abundance: NA; d_gene: TRBD1; v_gene: TRBV5-4; CDR3aa: CASSQGQLSPYGYTF; CDR3nt: TGTGCCAGCAGCCAGGGACAGCTTAGTCCGTATGGCTACACCTTC
j_gene: TRBJ1-6; abundance: once; d_gene: NA; v_gene: TRBV18; CDR3aa: CASSPLGEDSPLHF; CDR3nt: TGTGCCAGCTCACCACTAGGGGAGGATTCACCCCTCCACTTT
j_gene: TRBJ1-1; abundance: NA; d_gene: NA; v_gene: TRBV7-8; CDR3aa: CASSPGGTEAFF; CDR3nt: TGTGCCAGCAGCCCGGGAGGTACTGAAGCTTTCTTT
j_gene: TRBJ2-3; abundance: once; d_gene: NA; v_gene: TRBV24-1; CDR3aa: CATSDSAGPTDTQYF; CDR3nt: TGTGCCACCAGTGATTCGGCAGGGCCCACAGATACGCAGTATTTT
j_gene: TRBJ2-1; abundance: NA; d_gene: TRBD2; v_gene: TRBV6-6; CDR3aa: CASRAGTSGSEQFF; CDR3nt: TGTGCCAGCAGAGCCGGGACTAGCGGGTCCGAGCAGTTCTTC
j_gene: TRBJ2-1; abundance: NA; d_gene: TRBD2; v_gene: TRBV19; CDR3aa: CASSALPTSGIVHNEQFF; CDR3nt: TGTGCCAGTAGTGCCCTTCCCACTAGCGGGATCGTCCACAATGAGCAGTTCTTC